This T cell receptor (beta chain) was profiled in a study of blood T cell repertoires in COVID-19. The wider study: T cells, B-cell-depleted T cells, or PBMCs provided the cDNA or gDNA that served as material.

Looked up from germline, CDR1 is GTSNPN and CDR2 is SVGIG (reference sequence). The CDR3 is made up of 14 amino acids. V was shortened by 8 bases and J by 4 bases, with 18 bases between the two germline ends. Produced via immunoSEQ multiplex PCR; TCRdb's table is partial and in-frame only. The profile shows some 210,000 clones, over 75% of them singletons. The J gene is TRBJ1-5, the V gene TRBV30; D is possibly TRBD1 (6 bases). The sequence was collected from a woman aged 40 to 50 who had recovered from COVID-19. Sequencing was done on a sample of peripheral blood. The CDR3 nucleotides are TGTGCCGCGGCTGCCGGACAGCTAAATCAGCCCCAGCATTTT. This codes for CAAAAGQLNQPQHF.